This T cell receptor (beta chain) came from a study of neurological immune-mediated disorders (dated by TCRdb to between 2018 and 2020). Regarding the research as a whole: Among the approximately 35 multiple sclerosis patients, roughly 31 had relapsing-remitting MS and 3 had secondary progressive MS. Of the 65 to 70 subjects in the cohort, some 15 were HAM/TSP patients, roughly 34 were multiple sclerosis patients, and some 20 were healthy controls. Longitudinal samples, technical triplicates and paired sorted CD4+ and CD8+ T-cell subsets, alongside PBMC samples, were included among the roughly 110 TCR-beta libraries. Peripheral blood TCR-beta repertoires from HTLV-I-associated myelopathy (HAM/TSP) patients, multiple sclerosis patients and healthy controls were compared by UMI-based sequencing.

Spanning cysteine to phenylalanine, the CDR3 consists of 15 amino acids. Of the read, only the CDR3 DNA is kept; its 45 bases are in frame from base 1. For CDR1 and CDR2, the germline V gene lists SGHTA and FQGTGA. V and J are truncated by 5 bases and 6 bases respectively, leaving an intervening sequence of 18 bases. Libraries from unsorted PBMCs were made from 2 million PBMCs kept in RNAlater at -80 degrees C until RNA extraction. Multiple sclerosis patients were enrolled in a US clinical protocol evaluating disease progression by magnetic resonance imaging. Peripheral blood was subjected to Ficoll-Hypaque density gradient centrifugation to isolate PBMCs, which were then cryopreserved in liquid nitrogen. This clonotype was detected a few times. Its antigen is unknown. One base away there is no much larger clone; base qualities are not given. What the study reported, not specific to this receptor: TCR clonal expansion was highest in HAM/TSP patients and lowest in MS patients, with MS patients falling below even healthy controls. Repertoires from 18 of 34 MS patients were grouped by phylogenetic analysis into a cluster of related CDR3 sequences, suggesting a possible repertoire-level signature. No association of the MS cluster with clinical or MRI features was observed, and the need for larger cohorts was stated by the authors. Expanded clones from different subjects shared no identical CDR3 amino acid sequences, which suggests that TCR-beta repertoires were private in all groups.

To synthesize cDNA, template-switch 5'RACE was performed with a primer carrying a 10-nucleotide random unique molecular identifier so that each TCR transcript was tagged. Every sequencing run covered 15-18 subjects and yielded more than 160 million TCR-beta sequences. Total RNA was extracted with the RNeasy kit. The KAPA Real-time Library Amplification kit was used to amplify TCR-beta VDJ regions with primers for the TCR constant region and the 5'RACE anchor. Sample indexes and Illumina adaptors were added in a first PCR, and a second PCR then increased library yield. After purification with Ampure beads, the TCR product of roughly 650 bp was size-selected on a 2% E-gel SizeSelection system. Library quality was checked on a Bioanalyzer, concentration was measured with Qubit, and libraries were quantified with the Kapa Library Quantification kit before pooling. An Illumina HiSeq 2500 was used to sequence the libraries paired-end at 2 x 150 bp. To increase sequence diversity, about 24-32% phiX was spiked into each library pool. Per the authors' processing: Quality-filtered reads were processed with the UMI-based MiGEC pipeline, which removed over 80% of raw TCR sequences during error correction. IMGT germline references were used for aligning VDJ genes, and each clonotype was defined as a unique CDR3 amino acid sequence together with its V-J genes. Clonal expansion, Shannon diversity, and CDR3 relatedness (CalcPairwiseDistances, ClusterSamples) were evaluated with VDJtools, and phylogenetic trees were built with CLCbio workbench. Expanded clones were defined as having at least 8 unique UMIs, based on coefficient-of-variation modelling across technical triplicates. TCRdb reprocessed the public reads (quality trimming at Q25 with fastp, clone calling with MiXCR) and kept in-frame beta chains. Records with the same CDR3 protein are collapsed into one entry carrying the most frequent genes and DNA. TCRdb, rather than the study authors, made the V and J calls. Here the sample has some 33,000 distinct CDR3 sequences; more than 1.3% occur a single time. The ten largest clones capture nearly 9.5% of the sample.

Sequencing used PBMCs. The rearrangement joined TRBV7-3 to TRBJ2-3; the D segment could be TRBD1, given 6 matching bases. The sequence came from a woman aged 25 to 45 with multiple sclerosis. The DNA is as follows: TGTGCCAGCAGCCCAGGACTGGGGGCCTCGGATACGCAGTATTTT. Its amino acids are CASSPGLGASDTQYF.